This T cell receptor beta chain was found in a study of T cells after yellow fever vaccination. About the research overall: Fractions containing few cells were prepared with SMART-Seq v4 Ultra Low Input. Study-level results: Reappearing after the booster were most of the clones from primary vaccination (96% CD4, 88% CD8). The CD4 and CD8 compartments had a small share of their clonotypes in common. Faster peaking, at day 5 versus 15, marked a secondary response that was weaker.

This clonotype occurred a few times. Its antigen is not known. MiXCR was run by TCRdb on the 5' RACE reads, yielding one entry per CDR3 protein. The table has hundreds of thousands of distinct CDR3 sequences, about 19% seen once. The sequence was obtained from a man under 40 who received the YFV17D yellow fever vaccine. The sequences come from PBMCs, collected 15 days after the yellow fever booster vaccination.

This CDR3 reads CASSFTTGTSGIAKTQYF. The CDR3 region has the DNA TGCGCCAGCAGCTTTACAACCGGGACTAGCGGGATTGCGAAGACCCAGTACTTC. This rearrangement joins TRBV5-1 to TRBJ2-5; 13 bases line up with TRBD2. This CDR3 has 18 residues. Trimming took 2 bases from V and 6 from J; bases not matched to a gene: 13. Germline V lookup: CDR1 SGHRS, CDR2 YFSETQ.